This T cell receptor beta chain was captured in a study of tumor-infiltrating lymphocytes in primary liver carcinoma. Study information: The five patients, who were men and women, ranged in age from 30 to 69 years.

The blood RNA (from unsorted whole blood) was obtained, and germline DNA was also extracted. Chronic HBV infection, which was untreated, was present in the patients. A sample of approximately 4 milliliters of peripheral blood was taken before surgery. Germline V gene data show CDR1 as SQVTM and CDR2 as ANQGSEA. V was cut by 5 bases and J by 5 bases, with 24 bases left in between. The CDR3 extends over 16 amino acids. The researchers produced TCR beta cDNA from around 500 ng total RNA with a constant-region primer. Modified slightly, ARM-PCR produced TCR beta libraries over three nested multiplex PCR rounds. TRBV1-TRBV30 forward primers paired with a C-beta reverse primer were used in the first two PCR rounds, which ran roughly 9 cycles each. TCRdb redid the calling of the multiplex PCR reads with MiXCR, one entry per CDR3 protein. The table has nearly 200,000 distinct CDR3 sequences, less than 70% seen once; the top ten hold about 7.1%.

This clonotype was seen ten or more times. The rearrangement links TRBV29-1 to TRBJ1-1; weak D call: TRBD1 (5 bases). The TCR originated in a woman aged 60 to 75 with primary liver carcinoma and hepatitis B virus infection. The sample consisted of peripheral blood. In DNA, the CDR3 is TGCAGCGTTTACTTGAAGTGGCAGGGTCTGGGAACTGAAGCTTTCTTT. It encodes CSVYLKWQGLGTEAFF.